These T cell receptor beta chains were read from a single sample in a study of CD8 T cells in Susac syndrome. Each CDR3 protein gets one entry after TCRdb re-called the immunoSEQ multiplex PCR reads with MiXCR. This sample has roughly 150,000 distinct CDR3 sequences, with around 95% found just once. The sequenced sample consisted of CD8+ T cells from PBMCs. Receptors were obtained from a human donor with multiple sclerosis. Both conserved end residues are part of each CDR3. The D gene is left open where the match is weak. Clone size is shown for a subset of rows, as once, few, many or a class of expanded clone.

clone_size,v_call,j_call,d_call,cdr3_nt,cdr3_aa
-,TRBV14,TRBJ2-3,TRBD1,TGTGCCAGCAGCCATACAGGGGAAGGAGATACGCAGTATTTT,CASSHTGEGDTQYF
-,TRBV29-1,TRBJ1-2,-,TGCAGCGTTCTAGGTTGGGCAGGATCGGGTCCTAACTATGGCTACACCTTC,CSVLGWAGSGPNYGYTF
-,TRBV6-4,TRBJ2-1,-,TGTGCCAGCAGGCCCCTTAGGGGGGGGCGGTACAATGAGCAGTTCTTC,CASRPLRGGRYNEQFF
-,TRBV29-1,TRBJ1-1,-,TGCAGCGTTGGAGGGGGCACTGAAGCTTTCTTT,CSVGGGTEAFF
-,TRBV20-1,TRBJ2-7,-,TGCAGTGCTAGGGGATTAGCGGTCCCATCAAACGAGCAGTACTTC,CSARGLAVPSNEQYF
-,TRBV20-1,TRBJ2-5,TRBD1,TGCAGTGCTAGAGGCGTAGGACAGGGGGCCGGGGAGACCCAGTACTTC,CSARGVGQGAGETQYF
-,TRBV7-9,TRBJ1-5,-,TGTGCCAGCAGCTTAGGGGACAGCAATCAGCCCCAGCATTTT,CASSLGDSNQPQHF
-,TRBV28,TRBJ1-4,-,TGTGCCAGCAGTTCGCGAGTCAGTAATGAAAAACTGTTTTTT,CASSSRVSNEKLFF
few,TRBV6-1,TRBJ1-1,-,TGTGCCAGCAGTGAAAAAACCCACACTGAAGCTTTCTTT,CASSEKTHTEAFF
-,TRBV9,TRBJ2-7,-,TGTGCCAGCAGCGTAGGAGCAGGGATGGACGAGCAGTACTTC,CASSVGAGMDEQYF
-,TRBV14,TRBJ2-1,-,TGTGCCAGCAGCCAAGTTGCGAGGGTGCATGAGCAGTTCTTC,CASSQVARVHEQFF
-,TRBV7-9,TRBJ2-1,-,TGTGCCAGCAGCTCCCATCAGGGGAATGAGCAGTTCTTC,CASSSHQGNEQFF
-,TRBV30,TRBJ1-5,-,TGTGCCTGGGACGACCTTGGTCAGCCCCAGCATTTT,CAWDDLGQPQHF
-,TRBV2,TRBJ1-2,TRBD1,TGTGCCAGCAGCGAAGGGGACAGAGACTACTATGGCTACACCTTC,CASSEGDRDYYGYTF
-,TRBV6-6,TRBJ1-1,-,TGTGCCAGCTTCTTGGACACTGAAGCTTTCTTT,CASFLDTEAFF
-,TRBV19,TRBJ2-3,-,TGTGCCAGTAGCCCCGGGGCCTTCGGGACGCAGTATTTT,CASSPGAFGTQYF
-,TRBV12-3/TRBV12-4,TRBJ2-1,TRBD2,TGTGCCAGCAGCCCCTGGGGACTAGCGGGGGGATTAAGTAATGAGCAGTTCTTC,CASSPWGLAGGLSNEQFF
once,TRBV20-1,TRBJ2-1,TRBD2,TGCAGTGCTAGTTTAAGCGGGGCGCCCCTCTACAATGAGCAGTTCTTC,CSASLSGAPLYNEQFF
-,TRBV6-5,TRBJ1-3,TRBD1,TGTGCCAGCAGGATAGGGACAGGGGCTGGAAACACCATATATTTT,CASRIGTGAGNTIYF
once,TRBV5-4,TRBJ1-6,-,TGTGCCAGCAGCATCCAGGGGTCTAGAAATTCACCCCTCCACTTT,CASSIQGSRNSPLHF
-,TRBV18,TRBJ1-2,-,TGTGCCAGCTCACCTGGGGCCCCCTGGAGCTATGGCTACACCTTC,CASSPGAPWSYGYTF
once,TRBV29-1,TRBJ2-2,-,TGCAGCGCTTATAAGGGGGAGCTGTTTTTT,CSAYKGELFF
-,TRBV9,TRBJ2-3,TRBD2,TGTGCCAGCAGCTCTAAGGGACTAGGCATAAATACGCAGTATTTT,CASSSKGLGINTQYF
-,TRBV29-1,TRBJ2-5,TRBD1,TGCAGCGTTGACGGGACAGAAGGGCCAGAGACCCAGTACTTC,CSVDGTEGPETQYF
-,TRBV12-3/TRBV12-4,TRBJ1-2,-,TGTGCCAGCAGTTGGACGTCAACACCCTATGGCTACACCTTC,CASSWTSTPYGYTF
-,TRBV29-1,TRBJ1-2,-,TGCAGCGTTGAAGATCGAAGGCCCTCTGAAGGCCCTAGTGGCTACACCTTC,CSVEDRRPSEGPSGYTF
-,TRBV7-9,TRBJ2-6,TRBD2,TGTGCCAGCAGCTTCGGGGGGTACGTCCTGACTTTC,CASSFGGYVLTF
-,TRBV15,TRBJ2-5,-,TGTGCCACCAGCAGAGTAGGCCAAGGGCAAGAGACCCAGTACTTC,CATSRVGQGQETQYF
-,TRBV6-1,TRBJ2-5,TRBD2,TGTGCCAGCAGTCGGATTCCGGGACTAGAGTACCAAGAGACCCAGTACTTC,CASSRIPGLEYQETQYF
-,TRBV5-1,TRBJ1-5,-,TGCGCCAGCAGCAATGGGACCTTCGGAAATCAGCCCCAGCATTTT,CASSNGTFGNQPQHF
-,TRBV20-1,TRBJ1-1,-,TGCAGTGCGAGAAGGGAGATTGAAGCTTTCTTT,CSARREIEAFF
once,TRBV30,TRBJ1-2,-,TGTGCCTGGAGTGTACCAGGGGTCGTCTATGGCTACACCTTC,CAWSVPGVVYGYTF
-,TRBV29-1,TRBJ1-2,-,TGCAGCGTTGTGGGACCAAAGAACTATGGCTACACCTTC,CSVVGPKNYGYTF
-,TRBV20-1,TRBJ1-4,-,TGCAGTGCTGAACAGGAGTCTAATGAAAAACTGTTTTTT,CSAEQESNEKLFF
-,TRBV27,TRBJ1-5,-,TGTGCCAGCAGTCCGATTCCCATCAATCAGCCCCAGCATTTT,CASSPIPINQPQHF
-,TRBV20-1,TRBJ2-1,-,TGCAGTGCTAGAGCCGGAAGTTACAATGAGCAGTTCTTC,CSARAGSYNEQFF
-,TRBV30,TRBJ1-6,-,TGTGCCTGGACGGGGGTGGGGAATTCACCCCTCCACTTT,CAWTGVGNSPLHF
few,TRBV7-9,TRBJ2-7,-,TGTGCCAGCAGCGACACCTACGAGCAGTACTTC,CASSDTYEQYF
-,TRBV7-9,TRBJ2-3,-,TGTGCCAGCAGCAAGGAAGGGGATCGCCGCCCAGATACGCAGTATTTT,CASSKEGDRRPDTQYF
-,TRBV29-1,TRBJ2-1,TRBD2,TGCAGCACCGAGCGGGGGCCGCGGAATGAGCAGTTCTTC,CSTERGPRNEQFF
-,TRBV12-3/TRBV12-4,TRBJ2-7,-,TGTGCCAGCAGTGCAGGGATCCACGAGCAGTACTTC,CASSAGIHEQYF
-,TRBV3-1,TRBJ1-2,-,TGTGCCAGCAGCCAAGATCGGGGGGGAGATGGCTACACCTTC,CASSQDRGGDGYTF
-,TRBV27,TRBJ2-7,-,TGTGCCAGCAGTCCCCCTGGAGTGTACGAGCAGTACTTC,CASSPPGVYEQYF
-,TRBV7-9,TRBJ2-5,-,TGTGCCAGCAGCCCCAGTAGGGGGTCAGACCAGTACTTC,CASSPSRGSDQYF
-,TRBV5-6,TRBJ2-1,TRBD1,TGTGCCAGCAGCTTAGGGGGCGGTGAGCAGTTCTTC,CASSLGGGEQFF
-,TRBV20-1,TRBJ1-6,-,TGCAGTGCTAGAGATCGTACAGGCTCCTATAATTCACCCCTCCACTTT,CSARDRTGSYNSPLHF
-,TRBV27,TRBJ2-1,TRBD1,TGTGCCAGCAGTTCCGTGACAGGGGTTATGAATGAGCAGTTCTTC,CASSSVTGVMNEQFF
-,TRBV29-1,TRBJ2-3,-,TGCAGCGTTGTACTGGGAAATACGCAGTATTTT,CSVVLGNTQYF
-,TRBV30,TRBJ1-1,-,TGTGCCTGGAGTGTACCGGGGGGGACCACTGAAGCTTTCTTT,CAWSVPGGTTEAFF
-,TRBV12-3/TRBV12-4,TRBJ2-7,-,TGTGCCAGCAGCCCGTCCGGGTCCTACGAGCAGTACTTC,CASSPSGSYEQYF